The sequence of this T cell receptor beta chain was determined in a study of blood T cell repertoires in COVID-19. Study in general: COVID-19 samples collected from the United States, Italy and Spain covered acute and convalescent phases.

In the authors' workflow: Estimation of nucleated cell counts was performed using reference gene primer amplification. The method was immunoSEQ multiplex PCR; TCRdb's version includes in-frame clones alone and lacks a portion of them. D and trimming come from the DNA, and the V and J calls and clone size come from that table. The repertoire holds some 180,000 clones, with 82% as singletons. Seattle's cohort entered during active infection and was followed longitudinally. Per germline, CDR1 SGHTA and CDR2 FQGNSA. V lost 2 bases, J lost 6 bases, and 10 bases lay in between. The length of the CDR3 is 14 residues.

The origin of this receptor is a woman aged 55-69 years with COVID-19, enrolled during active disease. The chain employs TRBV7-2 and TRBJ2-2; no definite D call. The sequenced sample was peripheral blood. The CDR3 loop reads CASSLTVSAGELFF. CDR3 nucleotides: TGTGCCAGCAGCTTAACGGTTTCGGCCGGGGAGCTGTTTTTT. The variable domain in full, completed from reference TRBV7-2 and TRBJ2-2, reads GAGVSQSPSNKVTEKGKDVELRCDPISGHTALYWYRQSLGQGLEFLIYFQGNSAPDKSGLPSDRFSAERTGGSVSTLTIQRTQQEDSAVYLCASSLTVSAGELFFGEGSRLTVL.